These 16 T cell receptor beta chains were all obtained from the same sample, sequenced in a study of T cells in Graves' hyperthyroidism and ophthalmopathy. Using RNA transcripts as the source, TCR beta CDR3 regions were amplified. The HTBI primer set served for first-round RT-PCR of the TCR CDR3. TCRdb re-called the multiplex PCR reads with MiXCR, one entry per CDR3 protein. The sample lists roughly 740,000 distinct CDR3 sequences; about a sixth were seen once. Sequencing input: blood. The receptors stem from a man aged 18 to 29 with Graves' hyperthyroidism.

This clonotype was detected many times. The chain recombines TRBV6-1 with TRBJ1-5; 7 nucleotides match TRBD1. The V gene end was trimmed by 5 bases and the J gene end by 6 bases; junction bases not matched to a gene: 7. This CDR3 comprises 14 residues. Germline values: CDR1 MNHNS, CDR2 SASEGT. This CDR3 is CASSYGQAIQPQHF. The CDR3, as DNA: TGTGCCAGCAGTTATGGACAGGCCATTCAGCCCCAGCATTTT.

The chain is built from TRBV28 and TRBJ1-6, with D tentatively TRBD1 (5 bases). The CDR3 loop spans 16 amino acids. Trimming shortened V by 3 bases and J by 4 bases, and 13 bases separated the two germline ends. Per the germline V gene, CDR1 is MDHEN and CDR2 is SYDVKM. The CDR3 reads CASSLKTGRYNSPLHF. CDR3 DNA: TGTGCCAGCAGTTTGAAAACAGGTCGATATAATTCACCCCTCCACTTT.

In this sample, this clonotype turned up a few times. This rearrangement joins TRBV2 to TRBJ2-3; D uncertain. V was shortened by 1 base and J by 3 bases, with 8 bases between the two germline ends. Germline lookup yields CDR1 SNHLY and CDR2 FYNNEI. The CDR3 contains 14 residues. The CDR3 loop is CASSEVMGTDTQYF. CDR3 DNA sequence: TGTGCCAGCAGTGAAGTCATGGGGACAGATACGCAGTATTTT.

The genes are TRBV4-1 and TRBJ1-4; D is uncertain. Germline V lookup: CDR1 MGHRA, CDR2 YSYEKL. V lost 1 base and J lost 0, with 9 bases in between. This CDR3 spans 16 amino acids. The CDR3 loop reads CASSQGHSATNEKLFF. The CDR3 DNA follows: TGCGCCAGCAGCCAAGGACACTCCGCAACTAATGAAAAACTGTTTTTT.

This clonotype has a handful of counts. The chain uses TRBV28 and TRBJ2-5, with D possibly being TRBD2 (6 bases). Looked up from germline, CDR1 is MDHEN and CDR2 is SYDVKM. This CDR3 is built from 13 residues. Trimming took 6 bases from V and 5 from J, leaving 13 bases between them. CDR3 sequence (DNA): TGTGCCAGCAGCGACGGGGCGGGGGAGACCCAGTACTTC. Amino acids: CASSDGAGETQYF.

This chain joins TRBV28 and TRBJ1-4; unclear D gene. The CDR3 is 18 amino acids. Trimming pared 0 bases from V and 0 bases from J, leaving 14 bases between. Germline lookup yields CDR1 MDHEN and CDR2 SYDVKM. The CDR3 is CASSLCGIQSATNEKLFF. The CDR3 nucleotides are TGTGCCAGCAGTTTATGTGGTATCCAGTCAGCAACTAATGAAAAACTGTTTTTT.

The table lists this clonotype with a few counts. The CDR3 DNA reads as TGTGCCACCAGTGACCCTGGACTAGCGGGGGCCCTCGAAGAGCAGTTCTTC. As protein: CATSDPGLAGALEEQFF. The V and J genes are TRBV24-1 and TRBJ2-1; 13 nucleotides match TRBD2. V gave up 4 bases and J gave up 10 bases; unmatched junction bases: 12. This CDR3 has 17 amino acids. Germline V gene data show CDR1 as KGHDR and CDR2 as SFDVKD.

This sequence joins TRBV28 and TRBJ1-1, with a possible D match to TRBD1 (6 bases). V lost 4 bases and J lost 10, with 16 bases in between. From germline, CDR1 is MDHEN and CDR2 SYDVKM. The CDR3 has 13 amino acids. The CDR3 coding sequence is TGTGCCAGCAGTTCAGCAACAGGGCGTGGAGCTTTCTTT. Protein: CASSSATGRGAFF. The variable domain in full, with the rest retrieved from reference TRBV28 and TRBJ1-1, is DVKVTQSSRYLVKRTGEKVFLECVQDMDHENMFWYRQDPGLGLRLIYFSYDVKMKEKGDIPEGYSVSREKKERFSLILESASTNQTSMYLCASSSATGRGAFFGQGTRLTVV.

The chain has TRBV2 and TRBJ2-6; D gene uncertain. The CDR3 has 13 residues. The V gene's germline CDR1 is SNHLY and CDR2 FYNNEI. V lost 8 bases, J lost 1 base, and 6 bases lay in between. CDR3 in amino acids: CASQRSGANVLTF. Written as DNA, the CDR3 is TGTGCCAGCCAGAGATCTGGGGCCAACGTCCTGACTTTC.

This clonotype was detected ten times or more. The chain couples TRBV11-2 to TRBJ1-6; D is undetermined. V shed 5 bases and J shed 7 bases, with 15 bases lying between them. The CDR3 has 15 residues. CDR1 and CDR2 from the germline V gene are SGHAT and FQNNGV. This CDR3 is CASSTPGRRNSPLHF. The CDR3 DNA follows: TGTGCCAGCAGCACCCCTGGGCGAAGGAATTCACCCCTCCACTTT.

This clonotype was counted at least ten times. The rearrangement uses TRBV28 and TRBJ1-1; D remains ambiguous. This CDR3 contains 13 residues. V was trimmed by 8 bases and J by 3 bases, leaving 13 bases between them. From germline, CDR1 is MDHEN and CDR2 SYDVKM. The CDR3 DNA follows: TGTGCCAGCGCCTCGACCGGCGACACTGAAGCTTTCTTT. It encodes CASASTGDTEAFF.

The table lists this clonotype with a few counts. This sequence joins TRBV4-1 and TRBJ1-5; 8 bases fit TRBD1. Germline CDR1 is MGHRA and CDR2 is YSYEKL. Unmatched junction bases numbered 10, after V lost 4 bases and J lost 5 bases. There are 16 residues in the CDR3. CDR3 protein: CASSLDGAGGYQPQHF. The CDR3 DNA reads TGCGCCAGCAGCCTCGACGGGGCAGGGGGCTATCAGCCCCAGCATTTT.

The CDR3 reads CASSQDPRVGGSYNEQFF. CDR3 DNA sequence: TGTGCCAGCAGCCAAGATCCTCGGGTGGGAGGGTCCTACAATGAGCAGTTCTTC. This chain joins TRBV3-1 and TRBJ2-1; the match to TRBD2 covers 7 bases. This CDR3 has 18 residues. V was pared by 0 bases and J by 1 base, with 9 bases of the junction left unmatched. Germline loops: CDR1 LGHDT, CDR2 YNNKEL (reference sequence).

This clonotype appeared many times. The gene calls are TRBV7-2 and TRBJ2-3, with TRBD2 matching over 7 bases. Germline loops: CDR1 SGHTA, CDR2 FQGNSA. The V gene end was trimmed by 6 bases and the J gene end by 1 base; junction bases not matched to a gene: 1. The CDR3 covers 13 residues. In DNA, the CDR3 is TGTGCCAGCAGGCTAGCGGGCACAGATACGCAGTATTTT. It codes for CASRLAGTDTQYF.

This clonotype was seen a handful of times. This chain uses TRBV9 with TRBJ1-2; possible D gene TRBD1, 6 bases. CDR1 is SGDLS, CDR2 YYNGEE, per germline. With 4 bases removed from V and 4 bases from J, the gap between germline ends came to 17 bases. This CDR3 spans 15 amino acids. The CDR3, as DNA: TGTGCCAGCAGCTCCCGAGGCAGGGGTGGCTATGGCTACACCTTC. Amino acids: CASSSRGRGGYGYTF.

This clonotype was seen many times. V and J are TRBV3-1 and TRBJ1-5; D perhaps matches TRBD1 (5 bases). Between the trimmed V and J ends, which lost 0 bases and 4 bases, there was a span of 7 bases. The CDR3 runs 14 residues. Germline CDR1 LGHDT, CDR2 YNNKEL (reference sequence). The CDR3 nucleotides are TGTGCCAGCAGCCAAGAAACAGGTAATCAGCCCCAGCATTTT. It encodes CASSQETGNQPQHF.